This TCR beta chain came from a study of T cells expressing NK-cell markers. CDR1 MNHEY and CDR2 SVGAGI come from the germline V gene. The CDR3 has 14 residues. Reanalyzing the 5' RACE reads, TCRdb keeps one entry per CDR3 protein, without DNA. The sample table includes 500,000 to 600,000 distinct CDR3 sequences. V gene TRBV6-5 combines with J gene TRBJ2-2. Sequenced input: blood T cells: a sorted CD56 or NKG2C T cell subset, CD4+ or CD8+ T cells, or bulk PBMC T cells (not recorded which). This TCR came from a man aged 18 to 29 in good health. The CDR3: CASRSGINTGELFF.